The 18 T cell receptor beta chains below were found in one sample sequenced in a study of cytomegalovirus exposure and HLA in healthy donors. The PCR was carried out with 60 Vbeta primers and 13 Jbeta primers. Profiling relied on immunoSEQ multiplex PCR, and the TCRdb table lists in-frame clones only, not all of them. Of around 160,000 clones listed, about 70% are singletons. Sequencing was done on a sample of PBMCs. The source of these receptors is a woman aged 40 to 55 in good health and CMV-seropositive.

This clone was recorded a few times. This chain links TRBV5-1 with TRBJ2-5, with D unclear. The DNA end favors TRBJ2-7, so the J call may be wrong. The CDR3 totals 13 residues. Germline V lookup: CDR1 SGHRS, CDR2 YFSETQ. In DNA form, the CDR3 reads TGCGCCAGCAGCTTGGTAGGAGTCTACGAGCAGTACTTC. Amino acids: CASSLVGVYEQYF.

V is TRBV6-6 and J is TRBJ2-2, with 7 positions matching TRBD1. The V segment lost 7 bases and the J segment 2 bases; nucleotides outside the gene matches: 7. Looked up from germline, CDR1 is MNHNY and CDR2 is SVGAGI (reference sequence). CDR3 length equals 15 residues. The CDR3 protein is CASTMTGRNTGELFF. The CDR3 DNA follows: TGTGCCAGCACCATGACAGGGAGAAACACCGGGGAGCTGTTTTTT.

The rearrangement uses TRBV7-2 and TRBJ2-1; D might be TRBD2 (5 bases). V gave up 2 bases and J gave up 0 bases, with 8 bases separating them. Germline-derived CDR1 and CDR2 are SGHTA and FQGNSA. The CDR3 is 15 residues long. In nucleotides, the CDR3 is TGTGCCAGCAGCTTAAGCGGTAGCTCCTACAATGAGCAGTTCTTC. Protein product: CASSLSGSSYNEQFF. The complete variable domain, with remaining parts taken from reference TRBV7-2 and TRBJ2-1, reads GAGVSQSPSNKVTEKGKDVELRCDPISGHTALYWYRQSLGQGLEFLIYFQGNSAPDKSGLPSDRFSAERTGGSVSTLTIQRTQQEDSAVYLCASSLSGSSYNEQFFGPGTRLTVL.

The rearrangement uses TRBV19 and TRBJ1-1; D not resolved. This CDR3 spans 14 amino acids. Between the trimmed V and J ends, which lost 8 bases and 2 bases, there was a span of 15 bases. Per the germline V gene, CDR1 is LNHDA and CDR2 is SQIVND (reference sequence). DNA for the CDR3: TGTGCCAGTGGGGATCGACGGACTAACACTGAAGCTTTCTTT. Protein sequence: CASGDRRTNTEAFF.

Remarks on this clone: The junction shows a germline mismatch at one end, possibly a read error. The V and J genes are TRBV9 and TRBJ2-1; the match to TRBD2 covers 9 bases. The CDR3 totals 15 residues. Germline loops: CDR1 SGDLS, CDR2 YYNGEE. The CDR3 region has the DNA TGTACCAGCAGCGGTAGCGGGGGCTTTTATAATGAGCAGTTCTTC. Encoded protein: CTSSGSGGFYNEQFF.

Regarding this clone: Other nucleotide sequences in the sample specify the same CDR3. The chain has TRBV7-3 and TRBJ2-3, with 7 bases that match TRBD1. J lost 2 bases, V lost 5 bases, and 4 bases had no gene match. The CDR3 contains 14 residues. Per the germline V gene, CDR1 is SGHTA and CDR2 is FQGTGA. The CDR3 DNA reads TGTGCCAGCAGCAGGGGACAGTCCACAGATACGCAGTATTTT. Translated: CASSRGQSTDTQYF. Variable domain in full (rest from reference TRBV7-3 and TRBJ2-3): GAGVSQTPSNKVTEKGKYVELRCDPISGHTALYWYRQSLGQGPEFLIYFQGTGAADDSGLPNDRFFAVRPEGSVSTLKIQRTERGDSAVYLCASSRGQSTDTQYFGPGTRLTVL.

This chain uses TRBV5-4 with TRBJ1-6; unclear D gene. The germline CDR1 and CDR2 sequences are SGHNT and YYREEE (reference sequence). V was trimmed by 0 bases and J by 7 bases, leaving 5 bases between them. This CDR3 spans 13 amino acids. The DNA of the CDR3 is TGTGCCAGCAGCTTGGTTCCGAATTCACCCCTCCACTTT. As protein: CASSLVPNSPLHF.

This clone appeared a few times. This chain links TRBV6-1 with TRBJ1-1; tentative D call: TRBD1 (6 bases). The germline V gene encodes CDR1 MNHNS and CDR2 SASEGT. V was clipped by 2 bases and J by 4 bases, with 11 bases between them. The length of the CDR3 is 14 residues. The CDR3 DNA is TGTGCCAGCAGTGAAATCCCAGGGGCCACTGAAGCTTTCTTT. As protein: CASSEIPGATEAFF.

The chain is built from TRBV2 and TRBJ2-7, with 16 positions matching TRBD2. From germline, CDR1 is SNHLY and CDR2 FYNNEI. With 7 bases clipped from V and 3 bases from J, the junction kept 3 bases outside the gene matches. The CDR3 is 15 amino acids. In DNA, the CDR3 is TGTGCCAGCACCGGGACTAGCGGGAGGGGCTACGAGCAGTACTTC. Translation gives CASTGTSGRGYEQYF.

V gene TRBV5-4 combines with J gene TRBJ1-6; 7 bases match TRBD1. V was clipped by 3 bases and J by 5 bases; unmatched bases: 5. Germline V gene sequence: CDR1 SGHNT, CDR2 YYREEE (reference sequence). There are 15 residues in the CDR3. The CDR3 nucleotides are TGTGCCAGCAGCTCACCGGGACAGCATAATTCACCCCTCCACTTT. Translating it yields CASSSPGQHNSPLHF.

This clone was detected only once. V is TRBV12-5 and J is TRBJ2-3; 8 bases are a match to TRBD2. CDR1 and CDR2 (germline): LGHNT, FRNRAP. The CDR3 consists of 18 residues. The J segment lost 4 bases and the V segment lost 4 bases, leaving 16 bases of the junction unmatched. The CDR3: CASGSPILAGDFPDTQYF. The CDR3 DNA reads TGTGCTAGTGGTTCCCCCATTCTAGCGGGTGATTTTCCAGATACGCAGTATTTT.

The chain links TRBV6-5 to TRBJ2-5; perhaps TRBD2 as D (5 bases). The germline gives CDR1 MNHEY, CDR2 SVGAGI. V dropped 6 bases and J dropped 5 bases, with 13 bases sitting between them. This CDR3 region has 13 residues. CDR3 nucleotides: TGTGCCAGCAGCGACGGGAAATTTGAGACCCAGTACTTC. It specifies CASSDGKFETQYF.

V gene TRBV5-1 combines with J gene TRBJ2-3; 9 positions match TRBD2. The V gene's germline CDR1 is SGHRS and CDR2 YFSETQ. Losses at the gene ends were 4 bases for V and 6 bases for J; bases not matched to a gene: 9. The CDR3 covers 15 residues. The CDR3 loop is CASSAIAGAADTQYF. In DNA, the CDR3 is TGCGCCAGCAGCGCCATAGCGGGGGCGGCGGATACGCAGTATTTT.

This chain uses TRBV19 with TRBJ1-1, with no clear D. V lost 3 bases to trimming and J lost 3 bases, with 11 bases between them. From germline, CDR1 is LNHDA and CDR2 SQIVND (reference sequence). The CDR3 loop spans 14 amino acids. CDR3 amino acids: CASSMTGEDTEAFF. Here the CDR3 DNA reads TGTGCCAGTAGTATGACCGGGGAGGACACTGAAGCTTTCTTT. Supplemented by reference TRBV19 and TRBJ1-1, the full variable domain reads DGGITQSPKYLFRKEGQNVTLSCEQNLNHDAMYWYRQDPGQGLRLIYYSQIVNDFQKGDIAEGYSVSREKKESFPLTVTSAQKNPTAFYLCASSMTGEDTEAFFGQGTRLTVV.

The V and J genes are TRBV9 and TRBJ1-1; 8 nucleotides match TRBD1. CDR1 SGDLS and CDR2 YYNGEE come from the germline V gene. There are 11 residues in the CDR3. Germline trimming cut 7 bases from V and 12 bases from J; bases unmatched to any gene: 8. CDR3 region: CASGRTGLTFF. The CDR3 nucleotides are TGTGCCAGCGGGCGGACAGGGCTGACTTTCTTT.

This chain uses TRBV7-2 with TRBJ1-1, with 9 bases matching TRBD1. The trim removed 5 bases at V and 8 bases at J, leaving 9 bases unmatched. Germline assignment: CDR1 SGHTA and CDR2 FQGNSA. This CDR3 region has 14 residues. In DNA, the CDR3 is TGTGCCAGCAGCCCCTCTTGGGGACAGGGCGAAGCTTTCTTT. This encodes CASSPSWGQGEAFF.

CDR3 in DNA: TGTGCCAGCAGGCGCACAGGGCTCACTAATGAAAAACTGTTTTTT. It is translated as CASRRTGLTNEKLFF. V usage is TRBV2 and J usage is TRBJ1-4; D possibly corresponds to TRBD1 (6 bases). Between the trimmed V and J ends, which lost 6 bases and 2 bases, there was a span of 13 bases. In germline, CDR1 is SNHLY, CDR2 FYNNEI. This CDR3 has 15 amino acids.

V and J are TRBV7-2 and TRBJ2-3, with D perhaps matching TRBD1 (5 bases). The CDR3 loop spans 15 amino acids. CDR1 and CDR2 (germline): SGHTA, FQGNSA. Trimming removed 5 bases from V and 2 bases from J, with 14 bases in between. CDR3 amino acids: CASSDQGQNTDTQYF. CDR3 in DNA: TGTGCCAGCAGCGACCAGGGCCAGAACACAGATACGCAGTATTTT.